This passage covers 4 T cell receptor beta chains from one sample sequenced in a study of cytomegalovirus exposure and HLA in healthy donors. Use of 60 Vbeta and 13 Jbeta primers characterized the PCR. Method: immunoSEQ multiplex PCR; TCRdb's copy keeps in-frame clones and lacks some. The data hold about 91,000 clones, with about three quarters observed a single time. Sequencing used PBMCs. The receptors were gathered from a male donor in good health and CMV-seropositive.

V is TRBV27 and J is TRBJ2-3; 10 bases align to TRBD1. This CDR3 is 15 amino acids long. After removal of 5 bases from V and 4 bases from J, the junction contained 6 bases not matched to a gene. Germline values: CDR1 MNHEY, CDR2 SMNVEV (reference sequence). CDR3 loop: CASSEDRGLSDTQYF. The DNA of the CDR3 is TGTGCCAGCAGTGAAGACAGGGGGCTATCAGATACGCAGTATTTT.

The rearrangement links TRBV10-3 to TRBJ1-3; TRBD1 aligns across 7 bases. The trim removed 8 bases at V and 0 bases at J, leaving 13 bases unmatched. The CDR3 contains 17 residues. CDR1 ENHRY and CDR2 SYGVKD come from the germline V gene. The CDR3 DNA reads TGTGCCATCCGAACAGGGGAAGGGATAAGCTCTGGAAACACCATATATTTT. It encodes CAIRTGEGISSGNTIYF.

The J gene is TRBJ2-7, the V gene TRBV5-4, with D possibly TRBD2 on 6 matching bases. The CDR3 has 12 amino acids. V was trimmed by 4 bases and J by 3 bases, leaving 8 bases between them. Per germline, CDR1 SGHNT and CDR2 YYREEE (reference sequence). CDR3 sequence (DNA): TGTGCCAGCAGCCGGGACTTCTACGAGCAGTACTTC. This gives the protein CASSRDFYEQYF. The full variable domain, in which reference TRBV5-4 and TRBJ2-7 provide the parts outside the CDR3, is ETGVTQSPTHLIKTRGQQVTLRCSSQSGHNTVSWYQQALGQGPQFIFQYYREEENGRGNFPPRFSGLQFPNYSSELNVNALELDDSALYLCASSRDFYEQYFGPGTRLTVT.

This chain links TRBV5-1 with TRBJ1-6; 9 bases fit TRBD1. Germline lookup yields CDR1 SGHRS and CDR2 YFSETQ. This CDR3 is 15 amino acids long. Trimming at V came to 3 bases and at J to 8 bases, leaving 6 bases not matched to a gene. The CDR3, as DNA: TGCGCCAGCAGCTCACGGACAGGGGTGGATTCACCCCTCCACTTT. It is translated as CASSSRTGVDSPLHF.